The present T cell receptor beta chain was sequenced within a study of blood T cell repertoires in COVID-19. Study summary: The origin of the acute and convalescent COVID-19 samples was the United States, Italy and Spain.

Residents of about 25 US areas, aged about 18 to 95 years, made up the participants. Membership in each cohort depended on participant-reported clinical history. TCRdb's table, derived via immunoSEQ multiplex PCR, lists solely in-frame clones and lacks some. The data hold 190,000 or so clones, with 75% to 90% observed a single time. Unmatched junction bases numbered 8, after V lost 4 bases and J lost 1 base. The CDR3 length is 17 residues. The specimen sequenced was PBMCs or T cells enriched from blood (not recorded which). This TCR came from a woman younger than 45 who had recovered from COVID-19. The rearrangement joins TRBV5-3 to TRBJ2-6, with 7 bases lining up with TRBD1. TRBV5-3 is an open reading frame whose function is uncertain. CDR3 residues: CARSPDRAYSGANVLTF. DNA for the CDR3: TGTGCCAGAAGCCCCGACAGGGCGTATTCTGGGGCCAACGTCCTGACTTTC.